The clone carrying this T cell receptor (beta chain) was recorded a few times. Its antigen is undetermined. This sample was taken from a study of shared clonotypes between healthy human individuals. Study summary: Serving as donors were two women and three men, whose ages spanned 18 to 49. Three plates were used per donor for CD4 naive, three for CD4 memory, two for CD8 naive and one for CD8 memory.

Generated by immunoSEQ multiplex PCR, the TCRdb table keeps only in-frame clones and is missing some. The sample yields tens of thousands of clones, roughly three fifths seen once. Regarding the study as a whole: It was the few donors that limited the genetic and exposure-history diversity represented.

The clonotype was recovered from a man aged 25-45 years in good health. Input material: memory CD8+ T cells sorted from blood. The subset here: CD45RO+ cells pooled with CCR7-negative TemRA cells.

CDR3 in DNA: TGCGCCAGCAGCTTGGCCGGGACAGGGCTCTACAATGAGCAGTTCTTC. This encodes CASSLAGTGLYNEQFF. The V call is TRBV5-1, the J call TRBJ2-1; 9 bases line up with TRBD1. The CDR3 spans 16 residues. The V gene end was trimmed by 0 bases and the J gene end by 3 bases; junction bases not matched to a gene: 4. Germline values: CDR1 SGHRS, CDR2 YFSETQ.